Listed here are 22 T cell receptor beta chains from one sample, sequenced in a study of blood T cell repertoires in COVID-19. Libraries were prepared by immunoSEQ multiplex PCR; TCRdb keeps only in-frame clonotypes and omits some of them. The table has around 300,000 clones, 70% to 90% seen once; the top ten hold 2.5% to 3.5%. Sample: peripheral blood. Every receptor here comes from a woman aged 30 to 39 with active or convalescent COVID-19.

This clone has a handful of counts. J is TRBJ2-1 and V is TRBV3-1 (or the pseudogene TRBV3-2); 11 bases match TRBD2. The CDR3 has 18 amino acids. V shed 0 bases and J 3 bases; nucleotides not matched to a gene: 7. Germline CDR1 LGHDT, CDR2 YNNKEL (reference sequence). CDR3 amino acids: CASSQDLTSGGYYNEQFF. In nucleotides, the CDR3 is TGTGCCAGCAGCCAAGACCTAACTAGCGGGGGTTACTACAATGAGCAGTTCTTC.

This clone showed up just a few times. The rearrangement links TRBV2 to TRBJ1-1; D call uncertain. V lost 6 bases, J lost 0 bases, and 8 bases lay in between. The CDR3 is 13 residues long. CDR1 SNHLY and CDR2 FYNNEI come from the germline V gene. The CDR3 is CASRREVNTEAFF. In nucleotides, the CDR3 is TGTGCCAGCAGGCGGGAGGTGAACACTGAAGCTTTCTTT.

The CDR3 DNA follows: TGTGCCAGCAGCCACATAAGCACAGATACGCAGTATTTT. Protein sequence: CASSHISTDTQYF. This chain connects TRBV5-6 to TRBJ2-3; D remains ambiguous. Deletions cut 4 bases from V and 0 bases from J, with 6 bases between. The CDR3 covers 13 residues. In germline, CDR1 is SGHDT, CDR2 YYEEEE. Filled out from reference TRBV5-6 and TRBJ2-3, the complete variable domain reads DAGVTQSPTHLIKTRGQQVTLRCSPKSGHDTVSWYQQALGQGPQFIFQYYEEEERQRGNFPDRFSGHQFPNYSSELNVNALLLGDSALYLCASSHISTDTQYFGPGTRLTVL.

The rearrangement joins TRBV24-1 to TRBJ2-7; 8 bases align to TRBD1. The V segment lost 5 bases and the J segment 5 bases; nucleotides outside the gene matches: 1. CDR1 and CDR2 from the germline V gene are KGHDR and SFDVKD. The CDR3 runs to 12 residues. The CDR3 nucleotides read TGTGCCACCAGTGGACAGGGGAACGAGCAGTACTTC. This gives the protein CATSGQGNEQYF.

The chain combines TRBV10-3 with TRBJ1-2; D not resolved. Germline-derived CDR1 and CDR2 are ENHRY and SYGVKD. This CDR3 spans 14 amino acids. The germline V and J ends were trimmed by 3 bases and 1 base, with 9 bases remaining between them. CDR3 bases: TGTGCCATCAGTGATGGAGCATTTAACTATGGCTACACCTTC. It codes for CAISDGAFNYGYTF.

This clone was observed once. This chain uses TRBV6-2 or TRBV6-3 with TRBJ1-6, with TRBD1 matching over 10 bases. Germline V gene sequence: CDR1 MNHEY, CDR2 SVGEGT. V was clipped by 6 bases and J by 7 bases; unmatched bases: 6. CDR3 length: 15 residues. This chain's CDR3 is CASSPADRGNSPLHF. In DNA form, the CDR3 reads TGTGCCAGCAGCCCTGCGGACAGGGGGAATTCACCCCTCCACTTT.

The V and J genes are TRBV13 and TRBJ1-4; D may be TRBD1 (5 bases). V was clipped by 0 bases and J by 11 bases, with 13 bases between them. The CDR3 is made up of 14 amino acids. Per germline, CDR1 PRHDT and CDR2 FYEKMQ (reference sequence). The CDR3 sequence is CASSLGQDLSKLFF. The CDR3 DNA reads TGTGCCAGCAGCTTAGGACAGGACCTGAGCAAACTGTTTTTT.

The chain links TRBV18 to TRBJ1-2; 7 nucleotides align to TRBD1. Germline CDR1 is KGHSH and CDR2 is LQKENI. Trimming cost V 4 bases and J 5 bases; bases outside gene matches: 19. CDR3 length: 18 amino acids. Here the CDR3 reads CASSLVGTAVRGGYGYTF. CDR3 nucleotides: TGTGCCAGCTCACTTGTCGGGACAGCCGTCCGGGGGGGGTATGGCTACACCTTC.

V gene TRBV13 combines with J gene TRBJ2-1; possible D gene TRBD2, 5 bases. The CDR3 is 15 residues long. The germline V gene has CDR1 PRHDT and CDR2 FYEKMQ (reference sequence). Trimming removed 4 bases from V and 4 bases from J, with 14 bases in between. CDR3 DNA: TGTGCCAGCAGCTCACCCTCGGACTCTTACAATGAGCAGTTCTTC. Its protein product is CASSSPSDSYNEQFF.

In DNA form, the CDR3 reads TGTGCCAGCAGCCCACACTTACCAGGGGTTAACTATGGCTACACCTTC. It codes for CASSPHLPGVNYGYTF. The chain is built from TRBV7-9 and TRBJ1-2, with a possible D match to TRBD1 (6 bases). Per germline, CDR1 SEHNR and CDR2 FQNEAQ (reference sequence). V was pared by 5 bases and J by 1 base, with 17 bases between. The CDR3 consists of 16 residues. The variable domain in full, with the rest retrieved from reference TRBV7-9 and TRBJ1-2, is DTGVSQNPRHKITKRGQNVTFRCDPISEHNRLYWYRQTLGQGPEFLTYFQNEAQLEKSRLLSDRFSAERPKGSFSTLEIQRTEQGDSAMYLCASSPHLPGVNYGYTFGSGTRLTVV.

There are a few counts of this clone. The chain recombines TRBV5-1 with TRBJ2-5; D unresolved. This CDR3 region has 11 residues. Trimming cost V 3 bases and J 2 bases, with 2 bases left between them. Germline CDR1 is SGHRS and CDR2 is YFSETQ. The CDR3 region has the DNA TGCGCCAGCAGCTCTCAAGAGACCCAGTACTTC. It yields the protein CASSSQETQYF.

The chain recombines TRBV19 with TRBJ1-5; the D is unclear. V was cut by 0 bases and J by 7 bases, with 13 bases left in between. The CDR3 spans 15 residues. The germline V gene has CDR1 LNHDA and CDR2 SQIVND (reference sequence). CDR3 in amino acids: CASSIDFADRQPQHF. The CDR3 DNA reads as TGTGCCAGTAGTATAGATTTTGCGGATCGACAGCCCCAGCATTTT.

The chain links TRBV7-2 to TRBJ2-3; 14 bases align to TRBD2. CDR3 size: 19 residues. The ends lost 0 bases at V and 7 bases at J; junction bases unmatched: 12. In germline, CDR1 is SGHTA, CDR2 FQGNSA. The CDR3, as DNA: TGTGCCAGCAGCTTAGCGGGGACTAGCGGGGGCGGTGGCGGAAATACGCAGTATTTT. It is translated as CASSLAGTSGGGGGNTQYF. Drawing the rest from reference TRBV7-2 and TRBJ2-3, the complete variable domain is GAGVSQSPSNKVTEKGKDVELRCDPISGHTALYWYRQSLGQGLEFLIYFQGNSAPDKSGLPSDRFSAERTGGSVSTLTIQRTQQEDSAVYLCASSLAGTSGGGGGNTQYFGPGTRLTVL.

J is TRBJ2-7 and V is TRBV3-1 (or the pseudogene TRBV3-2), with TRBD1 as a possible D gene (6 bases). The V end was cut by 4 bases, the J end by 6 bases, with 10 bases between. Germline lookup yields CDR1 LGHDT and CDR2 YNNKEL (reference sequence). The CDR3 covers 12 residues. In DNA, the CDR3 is TGTGCCAGCAGCCTATCAGGGGCCGAGCAGTACTTC. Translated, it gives CASSLSGAEQYF.

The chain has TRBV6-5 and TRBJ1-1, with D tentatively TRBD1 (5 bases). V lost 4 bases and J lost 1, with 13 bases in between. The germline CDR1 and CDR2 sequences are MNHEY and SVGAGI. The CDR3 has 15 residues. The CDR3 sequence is CASSSSGLQNTEAFF. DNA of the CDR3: TGTGCCAGCAGTTCCTCGGGACTCCAGAACACTGAAGCTTTCTTT.

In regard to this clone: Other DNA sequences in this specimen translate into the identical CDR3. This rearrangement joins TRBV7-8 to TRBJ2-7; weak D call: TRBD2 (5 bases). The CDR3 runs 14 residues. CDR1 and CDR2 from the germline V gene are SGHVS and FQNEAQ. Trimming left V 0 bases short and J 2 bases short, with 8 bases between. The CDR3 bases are TGTGCCAGCAGCTTAGCAGGAGGACCCTACGAGCAGTACTTC. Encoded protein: CASSLAGGPYEQYF.

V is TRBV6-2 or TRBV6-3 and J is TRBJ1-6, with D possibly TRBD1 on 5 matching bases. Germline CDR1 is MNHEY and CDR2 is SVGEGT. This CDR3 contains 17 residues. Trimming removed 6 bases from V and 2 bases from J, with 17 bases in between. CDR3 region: CASSPPRRGAYNSPLHF. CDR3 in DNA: TGTGCCAGCAGCCCTCCCCGGCGGGGCGCCTATAATTCACCCCTCCACTTT.

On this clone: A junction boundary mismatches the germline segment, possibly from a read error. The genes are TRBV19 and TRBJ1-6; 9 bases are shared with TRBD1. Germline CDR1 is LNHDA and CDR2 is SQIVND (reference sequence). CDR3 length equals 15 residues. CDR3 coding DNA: TGTGTCAGTAGACAGGGGGATCAGTATAATTCACCCCTCCACTTT. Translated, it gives CVSRQGDQYNSPLHF.

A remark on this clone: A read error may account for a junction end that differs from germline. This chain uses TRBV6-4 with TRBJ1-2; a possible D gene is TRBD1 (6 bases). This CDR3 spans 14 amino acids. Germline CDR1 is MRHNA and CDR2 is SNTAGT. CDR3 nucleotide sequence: TGTGCCAGCAGTGACTCCCAGGGGACCAGGTCCTTCGCCTTC. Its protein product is CASSDSQGTRSFAF.

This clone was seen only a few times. CDR3 nucleotide sequence: TGTGCCAGCAGCTGGGGACAGGGAATCACCTACGAGCAGTACTTC. Protein sequence: CASSWGQGITYEQYF. This chain links TRBV6-6 with TRBJ2-7; 9 positions match TRBD1. The CDR3 runs to 15 residues. Germline trimming cut 6 bases from V and 2 bases from J; bases unmatched to any gene: 8. The germline CDR1 and CDR2 sequences are MNHNY and SVGAGI (reference sequence).

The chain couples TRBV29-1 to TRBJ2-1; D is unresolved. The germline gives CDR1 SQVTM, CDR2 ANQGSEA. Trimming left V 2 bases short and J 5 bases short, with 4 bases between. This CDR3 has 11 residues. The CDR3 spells CSVEIDNEQFF. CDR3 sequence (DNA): TGCAGCGTTGAAATAGACAATGAGCAGTTCTTC.

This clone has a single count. The CDR3 loop reads CASSLSRATDTQYF. The CDR3 DNA follows: TGTGCCAGCAGCTTGTCCAGGGCCACAGATACGCAGTATTTT. This chain links TRBV5-4 with TRBJ2-3, with D perhaps matching TRBD1 (5 bases). Trimming removed 1 base at V and 2 bases at J, with 8 bases between. From germline, CDR1 is SGHNT and CDR2 YYREEE (reference sequence). The CDR3 has 14 amino acids. Filled out from reference TRBV5-4 and TRBJ2-3, the complete variable domain reads ETGVTQSPTHLIKTRGQQVTLRCSSQSGHNTVSWYQQALGQGPQFIFQYYREEENGRGNFPPRFSGLQFPNYSSELNVNALELDDSALYLCASSLSRATDTQYFGPGTRLTVL.